Presented here are 29 T cell receptor beta chains from one specimen sequenced in a study of T cell repertoires in cytomegalovirus infection. One entry per CDR3 protein results from TCRdb running MiXCR on the reads. Here the sample spans approximately 700,000 distinct CDR3 sequences, 35% to 45% being singletons. The sequenced sample consisted of PBMCs. Receptors originate from a human donor in good health (CMV status not recorded). Some clones in this sample may be carry-over from other donors' samples.

This clonotype was seen repeatedly, ten times or more. The chain recombines TRBV7-2 with TRBJ1-1; no clear D. This CDR3 contains 12 residues. In germline, CDR1 is SGHTA, CDR2 FQGNSA. The V gene lost 3 bases and the J gene lost 0 bases, with 2 bases spanning the gap. For the CDR3, the DNA is TGTGCCAGCAGCTTCATGAACACTGAAGCTTTCTTT. It yields the protein CASSFMNTEAFF.

This rearrangement joins TRBV7-2 to TRBJ2-6; TRBD1 is a possible D gene (8 bases). The CDR3 is 17 amino acids. V lost 3 bases, J lost 5 bases, and 17 bases lay in between. Per the germline V gene, CDR1 is SGHTA and CDR2 is FQGNSA. Written as DNA, the CDR3 is TGTGCCAGCAGCTTGCAGACAGGGGAGGGTAGGGCCAACGTCCTGACTTTC. Residues: CASSLQTGEGRANVLTF.

This clonotype was counted between two and nine times. V usage is TRBV5-4 and J usage is TRBJ1-2; D not resolved. The ends were cut back, 2 bases at V and 0 bases at J, with 14 bases in the middle. Germline CDR1 reads SGHNT; CDR2 reads YYREEE (reference sequence). There are 16 residues in the CDR3. The CDR3 bases are TGTGCCAGCAGCTTTCAGAACGGAATAACTAACTATGGCTACACCTTC. Protein sequence: CASSFQNGITNYGYTF. Together with reference TRBV5-4 and TRBJ1-2, the CDR3 gives the full variable domain: ETGVTQSPTHLIKTRGQQVTLRCSSQSGHNTVSWYQQALGQGPQFIFQYYREEENGRGNFPPRFSGLQFPNYSSELNVNALELDDSALYLCASSFQNGITNYGYTFGSGTRLTVV.

A few counts support this clonotype. The J gene is TRBJ1-5, the V gene TRBV7-9, with D unclear. Trimming left V 5 bases short and J 9 bases short, with 11 bases between. This CDR3 region has 12 residues. Germline V gene sequence: CDR1 SEHNR, CDR2 FQNEAQ (reference sequence). The CDR3: CASSLVGGPQHF. DNA for the CDR3: TGTGCCAGCAGCCTAGTCGGAGGGCCCCAGCATTTT.

The V call is TRBV11-2, the J call TRBJ2-3; D is perhaps TRBD2 (5 bases). Germline values: CDR1 SGHAT, CDR2 FQNNGV. Trimming shortened V by 5 bases and J by 6 bases, and 15 bases separated the two germline ends. The length of the CDR3 is 14 residues. The CDR3 DNA follows: TGTGCCAGCAGCCCTAGCCGAAATTTGGATACGCAGTATTTT. The encoded protein is CASSPSRNLDTQYF.

This clonotype has a handful of counts. V gene TRBV29-1 combines with J gene TRBJ2-7, with TRBD2 identical over 8 bases. V lost 5 bases and J lost 5; bases outside the gene matches: 5. Germline V gene data show CDR1 as SQVTM and CDR2 as ANQGSEA. The CDR3 runs to 12 residues. The CDR3 DNA reads as TGCAGCGTTTCCGGGAGGGCCAACGAGCAGTACTTC. Translating gives CSVSGRANEQYF.

In this sample, this clonotype turned up many times. The chain is built from TRBV7-8 and TRBJ2-7, with TRBD2 matching over 7 bases. Losses at the gene ends were 0 bases for V and 3 bases for J; bases not matched to a gene: 8. This CDR3 has 16 residues. CDR1 SGHVS and CDR2 FQNEAQ come from the germline V gene. The CDR3 DNA sequence: TGTGCCAGCAGCTTAGCTAAGGTTTGGGAGGGCTACGAGCAGTACTTC. It encodes CASSLAKVWEGYEQYF. Full variable domain (outside the CDR3, taken from reference TRBV7-8 and TRBJ2-7): GAGVSQSPRYKVAKRGQDVALRCDPISGHVSLFWYQQALGQGPEFLTYFQNEAQLDKSGLPSDRFFAERPEGSVSTLKIQRTQQEDSAVYLCASSLAKVWEGYEQYFGPGTRLTVT.

The J gene is TRBJ2-1, the V gene TRBV14, with D perhaps matching TRBD2 (5 bases). The ends were cut back, 0 bases at V and 0 bases at J, with 9 bases in the middle. The germline V gene encodes CDR1 SGHDN and CDR2 FVKESK. The CDR3 has 16 residues. The CDR3 DNA reads TGTGCCAGCAGCCAAGAGGCACTAGTCTCCTACAATGAGCAGTTCTTC. Translated, it gives CASSQEALVSYNEQFF.

This clonotype has a single count. This chain connects TRBV14 to TRBJ2-4; D may be TRBD1 (6 bases). Germline V gene sequence: CDR1 SGHDN, CDR2 FVKESK. The CDR3 has 15 residues. The V end lost 2 bases, the J end lost 6 bases, and 14 bases lay between the germline ends. The CDR3 loop is CASSQPGQLGNIQYF. In DNA, the CDR3 is TGTGCCAGCAGCCAACCTGGACAGCTCGGAAACATTCAGTACTTC.

In its sample, this clonotype was seen a few times. The CDR3 DNA follows: TGTGCCAGCAGCTTTCGAGACTCTGGGGCCAACGTCCTGACTTTC. It is translated as CASSFRDSGANVLTF. This chain links TRBV7-9 with TRBJ2-6, with D unclear. Trimming took off 3 bases at V and 0 bases at J, with 6 bases between the two ends. The CDR3 covers 15 residues. CDR1 and CDR2 from the germline V gene are SEHNR and FQNEAQ (reference sequence).

CDR3 nucleotides: TGTGCCAGCAGCCAAGACAAAGCGGGAGGCCCCTACGAGCAGTACTTC. Protein: CASSQDKAGGPYEQYF. The chain couples TRBV14 to TRBJ2-7; 9 bases map to TRBD2. The germline V gene has CDR1 SGHDN and CDR2 FVKESK. With V trimmed by 0 bases and J by 2 bases, 5 bases remained unmatched. This CDR3 has 16 amino acids.

The table lists this clonotype with a few counts. The rearrangement links TRBV5-4 to TRBJ2-5; 14 bases align to TRBD2. The V gene end was trimmed by 4 bases and the J gene end by 2 bases; junction bases not matched to a gene: 10. The CDR3 is 18 residues long. Germline V CDR1 and CDR2: SGHNT, YYREEE (reference sequence). Written as DNA, the CDR3 is TGTGCCAGCAGCCGGCCGGGACTAGCGGGAGTCATACAAGAGACCCAGTACTTC. It yields the protein CASSRPGLAGVIQETQYF.

The sample holds one count of this clonotype. The rearrangement uses TRBV29-1 and TRBJ1-2, with D possibly matching TRBD1 (6 bases). CDR1 is SQVTM and CDR2 is ANQGSEA in the germline V gene. V shed 1 base and J shed 4 bases, with 7 bases lying between them. This CDR3 has 12 residues. CDR3 in DNA: TGCAGCGTTGAAGCAGGGGCCTATGGCTACACCTTC. It codes for CSVEAGAYGYTF. Based on the CDR3 plus reference TRBV29-1 and TRBJ1-2, the full variable domain is SAVISQKPSRDICQRGTSLTIQCQVDSQVTMMFWYRQQPGQSLTLIATANQGSEATYESGFVIDKFPISRPNLTFSTLTVSNMSPEDSSIYLCSVEAGAYGYTFGSGTRLTVV.

The CDR3 here is CATSSVSGEGQETQYF. CDR3 bases: TGTGCCACCAGCAGTGTATCGGGGGAGGGCCAAGAGACCCAGTACTTC. The V and J genes are TRBV15 and TRBJ2-5, with 7 bases fitting TRBD2. The CDR3 spans 16 residues. CDR1 is LNHNV and CDR2 is YYDKDF in the germline V gene (reference sequence). The V and J ends lost 3 bases and 1 base, in that order; junction bases with no gene match: 8.

The chain uses TRBV28 and TRBJ2-5; D unclear. CDR3 length: 12 amino acids. V lost 6 bases and J lost 9, with 14 bases in between. Germline CDR1 is MDHEN and CDR2 is SYDVKM. The CDR3 loop is CASSLSSFSQYF. CDR3 nucleotide sequence: TGTGCCAGCAGCTTAAGTTCCTTCTCCCAGTACTTC.

The rearrangement links TRBV19 to TRBJ1-5; D gene unclear. V lost 6 bases and J 5 bases, leaving 14 bases between the germline ends. This CDR3 spans 14 amino acids. Germline loops: CDR1 LNHDA, CDR2 SQIVND (reference sequence). This CDR3 is CASSPDWGDQPQHF. The CDR3 nucleotides are TGTGCCAGTAGCCCGGACTGGGGTGATCAGCCCCAGCATTTT.

V usage is TRBV5-1 and J usage is TRBJ2-3; 9 bases are shared with TRBD1. CDR1 and CDR2 from the germline V gene are SGHRS and YFSETQ. V shed 0 bases and J 6 bases; nucleotides not matched to a gene: 5. The CDR3 has 15 residues. The CDR3, as DNA: TGCGCCAGCAGCTTGGATGGGACAGGGTGGGATACGCAGTATTTT. Protein product: CASSLDGTGWDTQYF.

The chain has TRBV12-3 or TRBV12-4 and TRBJ1-3, with D tentatively TRBD1 (6 bases). CDR3 length: 14 amino acids. The V and J ends lost 6 bases and 2 bases respectively, with 11 bases between them. CDR3 in amino acids: CASSGTRTGNTIYF. The CDR3 DNA sequence: TGTGCCAGCAGCGGGACAAGGACTGGAAACACCATATATTTT.

The chain uses TRBV28 and TRBJ1-2; D is ambiguous. Germline V gene sequence: CDR1 MDHEN, CDR2 SYDVKM. The V and J ends lost 5 bases and 4 bases respectively, with 11 bases between them. The CDR3 has 13 amino acids. Here the CDR3 reads CASSIFMGYGYTF. The CDR3 DNA follows: TGTGCCAGCAGTATCTTCATGGGCTATGGCTACACCTTC.

In its sample, this clonotype was seen many times. The rearrangement joins TRBV7-9 to TRBJ2-1; 13 positions agree with TRBD2. The junction had 10 bases not matched to a gene; V was cut back by 5 bases and J by 0 bases. Germline V lookup: CDR1 SEHNR, CDR2 FQNEAQ (reference sequence). The CDR3 extends over 19 amino acids. The CDR3: CASSPPGLAGRSSYNEQFF. DNA for the CDR3: TGTGCCAGCAGCCCTCCGGGACTAGCGGGGAGAAGCTCCTACAATGAGCAGTTCTTC.

Of note for this clonotype: This clone may be a read error of a much larger clone one base away. The chain recombines TRBV7-2 with TRBJ1-1; D possibly corresponds to TRBD1 (6 bases). Germline values: CDR1 SGHTA, CDR2 FQGNSA. There are 17 residues in the CDR3. The chain's CDR3 is CASSSKLRGASDTESFF. CDR3 DNA: TGTGCCAGCAGCTCAAAACTTCGGGGGGCATCTGACACTGAATCTTTCTTT.

The CDR3 protein is CATSDFPGTSGISSYNEQFF. The CDR3 DNA reads as TGTGCCACCAGTGATTTCCCCGGGACTAGCGGGATAAGCTCCTACAATGAGCAGTTCTTC. The chain employs TRBV24-1 and TRBJ2-1, with 13 bases aligning to TRBD2. The germline V gene encodes CDR1 KGHDR and CDR2 SFDVKD. The V segment lost 1 base and the J segment 0 bases; nucleotides outside the gene matches: 8. The CDR3 sequence is 20 residues long.

This clonotype appeared a few times. The J gene is TRBJ1-4, the V gene TRBV5-5; 7 nucleotides match TRBD1. Germline-derived CDR1 and CDR2 are SGHKS and YYEKEE (reference sequence). V dropped 1 base and J dropped 3; count of bases not matched to a gene: 6. The CDR3 covers 16 residues. The CDR3 spells CASSLLRGTANEKLFF. CDR3 sequence (DNA): TGTGCCAGCAGCTTGCTTCGCGGGACAGCTAATGAAAAACTGTTTTTT.

This CDR3 reads CASSLARLAGRGEQFF. CDR3 sequence (DNA): TGTGCCAGCAGCTTAGCTCGCCTAGCGGGTCGCGGCGAGCAGTTCTTC. The chain couples TRBV11-2 to TRBJ2-1; 8 bases agree with TRBD2. Germline V gene lookup returns CDR1 SGHAT and CDR2 FQNNGV. The CDR3 has 16 amino acids. Germline trimming cut 1 base from V and 10 bases from J; bases unmatched to any gene: 12. Full variable domain (missing parts from reference TRBV11-2 and TRBJ2-1): EAGVAQSPRYKIIEKRQSVAFWCNPISGHATLYWYQQILGQGPKLLIQFQNNGVVDDSQLPKDRFSAERLKGVDSTLKIQPAKLEDSAVYLCASSLARLAGRGEQFFGPGTRLTVL.

This clonotype was seen at least ten times. The chain carries TRBV7-2 and TRBJ2-5; 11 nucleotides agree with TRBD2. J was trimmed by 5 bases and V by 5 bases; bases with no gene match: 7. The CDR3 loop spans 15 amino acids. CDR1 is SGHTA and CDR2 is FQGNSA in the germline V gene. CDR3 protein: CASSNSGGGHETQYF. The CDR3 DNA reads as TGTGCCAGCAGCAATAGCGGGGGGGGTCATGAGACCCAGTACTTC.

This sequence joins TRBV13 and TRBJ2-7; TRBD1 matches 9 bases. CDR3 size: 14 residues. Germline CDR1 is PRHDT and CDR2 is FYEKMQ (reference sequence). V was clipped by 6 bases and J by 6 bases; unmatched bases: 9. CDR3 bases: TGTGCCAGCAGTTCCGGGACAGGGCGGGGCGAGCAGTACTTC. Translating it yields CASSSGTGRGEQYF.

This clonotype has a count of ten or more. CDR3: CASSARGYRVVGELFF. Here the CDR3 DNA reads TGTGCCAGCAGCGCTAGGGGGTATCGTGTGGTCGGGGAGCTGTTTTTT. The chain couples TRBV7-2 to TRBJ2-2; possible D gene TRBD1, 6 bases. Trimming cost V 5 bases and J 7 bases, with 20 bases left between them. Germline CDR1 reads SGHTA; CDR2 reads FQGNSA. The CDR3 is 16 amino acids.

This clonotype was seen many times. The chain carries TRBV10-3 and TRBJ1-1, with D perhaps matching TRBD1 (6 bases). From germline, CDR1 is ENHRY and CDR2 SYGVKD. The V end was cut by 6 bases, the J end by 5 bases, with 10 bases between. The CDR3 totals 12 residues. The CDR3 DNA follows: TGTGCCATCAGAACAGGGTTGACTGAAGCTTTCTTT. This sequence encodes CAIRTGLTEAFF.

This clonotype turned up a few times. This CDR3 reads CASSTTGTQLYNEQFF. The CDR3 coding sequence is TGTGCCAGCAGTACCACCGGGACTCAATTATACAATGAGCAGTTCTTC. The chain carries TRBV28 and TRBJ2-1; weak D call: TRBD2 (6 bases). The CDR3 runs 16 residues. Germline V gene sequence: CDR1 MDHEN, CDR2 SYDVKM. The V end lost 5 bases, the J end lost 4 bases, and 18 bases lay between the germline ends.